This T cell receptor (beta chain) originates from a study of blood T cell repertoires in COVID-19. Study at large: PBMCs, B-cell-depleted T cells, or T cells were the source of the cDNA or gDNA that made up the material.

Trimming shortened V by 1 base and J by 4 bases, and 12 bases separated the two germline ends. This CDR3 spans 15 amino acids. CDR1 and CDR2 (germline): SGHNT, YYREEE (reference sequence). Cohort assignment relied on participant-reported clinical history. A case of COVID-19 had been met by exposed participants within 2 weeks before study entry. Only in-frame clones appear in the TCRdb table, and some are missing; sequencing was by immunoSEQ multiplex PCR. The sample includes about 280,000 clones, roughly 80% of them seen just once. Sequencing input: PBMCs or T cells enriched from blood (not recorded which). The chain recombines TRBV5-4 with TRBJ1-3; weak D call: TRBD1 (5 bases). The sequence was collected from a man aged 40-50 years who had been exposed to COVID-19. CDR3 residues: CASSLRAGRGNTIYF. In DNA, the CDR3 is TGTGCCAGCAGCTTGAGGGCAGGGAGGGGAAACACCATATATTTT.